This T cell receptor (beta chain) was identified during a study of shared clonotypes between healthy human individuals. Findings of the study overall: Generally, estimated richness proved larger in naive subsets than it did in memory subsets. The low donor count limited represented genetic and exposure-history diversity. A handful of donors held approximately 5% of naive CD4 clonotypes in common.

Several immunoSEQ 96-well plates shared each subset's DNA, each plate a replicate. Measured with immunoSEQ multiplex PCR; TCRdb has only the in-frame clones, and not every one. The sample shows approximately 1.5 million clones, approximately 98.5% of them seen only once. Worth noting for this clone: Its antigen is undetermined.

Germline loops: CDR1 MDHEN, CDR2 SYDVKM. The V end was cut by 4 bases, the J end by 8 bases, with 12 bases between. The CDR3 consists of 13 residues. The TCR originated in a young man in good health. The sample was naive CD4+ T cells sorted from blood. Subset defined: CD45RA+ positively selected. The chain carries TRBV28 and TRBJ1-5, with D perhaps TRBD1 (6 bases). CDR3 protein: CASSWGGSEPQHF. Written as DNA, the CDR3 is TGTGCCAGCAGTTGGGGGGGCTCGGAGCCCCAGCATTTT. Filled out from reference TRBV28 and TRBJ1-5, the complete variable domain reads DVKVTQSSRYLVKRTGEKVFLECVQDMDHENMFWYRQDPGLGLRLIYFSYDVKMKEKGDIPEGYSVSREKKERFSLILESASTNQTSMYLCASSWGGSEPQHFGDGTRLSIL.